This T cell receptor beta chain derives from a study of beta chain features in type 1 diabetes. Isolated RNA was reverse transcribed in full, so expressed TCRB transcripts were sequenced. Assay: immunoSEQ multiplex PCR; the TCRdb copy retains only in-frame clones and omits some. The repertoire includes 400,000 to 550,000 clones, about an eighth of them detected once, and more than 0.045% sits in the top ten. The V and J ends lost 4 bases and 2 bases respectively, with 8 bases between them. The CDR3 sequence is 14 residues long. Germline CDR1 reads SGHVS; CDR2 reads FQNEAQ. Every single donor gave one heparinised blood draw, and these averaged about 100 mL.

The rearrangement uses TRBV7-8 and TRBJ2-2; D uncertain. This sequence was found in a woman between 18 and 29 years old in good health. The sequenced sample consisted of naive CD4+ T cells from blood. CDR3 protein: CASSSRTNTGELFF. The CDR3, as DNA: TGTGCCAGCAGCTCGCGTACTAACACCGGGGAGCTGTTTTTT. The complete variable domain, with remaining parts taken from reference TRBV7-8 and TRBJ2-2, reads GAGVSQSPRYKVAKRGQDVALRCDPISGHVSLFWYQQALGQGPEFLTYFQNEAQLDKSGLPSDRFFAERPEGSVSTLKIQRTQQEDSAVYLCASSSRTNTGELFFGEGSRLTVL.